Listed below are T cell receptor beta chains from one sample, sequenced in a study of cytomegalovirus exposure and HLA in healthy donors. Sequencing used immunoSEQ multiplex PCR; TCRdb keeps in-frame clones, though not all of them. The sample lists fewer than 350,000 clones, about 90% occurring once. The sample was PBMCs. Receptors were obtained from a young woman in good health and CMV-seronegative. The CDR3 runs from the conserved cysteine through the conserved F or W. A D gene is named only where the DNA matches it firmly. The size field is filled for only some rows; it gives once, few, many or a size class.

TRBV27	-	TRBJ1-2	-	TGTGCCAGCAGTTTATCGGGGGGATGGGGCTACACCTTC	CASSLSGGWGYTF
TRBV9	-	TRBJ2-1	TRBD2	TGTGCCAGCAGCGTAGGCGTGGGCGGGGGGGCCAATGAGCAGTTCTTC	CASSVGVGGGANEQFF
TRBV2	-	TRBJ1-4	-	TGTGCCAGCGTCTTGGACATAGCTAATGAAAAACTGTTTTTT	CASVLDIANEKLFF
TRBV27	-	TRBJ1-1	-	TGTGCCAGCAGTTTCTGGGGGGATCGGACTGAAGCTTTCTTT	CASSFWGDRTEAFF
TRBV29-1	-	TRBJ1-5	TRBD1	TGCAGCGTTGGATTGGGGGACAGTCAGAATCAGCCCCAGCATTTT	CSVGLGDSQNQPQHF
TRBV4-1	-	TRBJ2-5	-	TGCGCCAGCAGCCTGGGGGGAGACCAAGAGACCCAGTACTTC	CASSLGGDQETQYF
TRBV9	-	TRBJ2-1	TRBD2	TGTGCCAGCAGCCCGCTAGCGGGGGCTTACAATGAGCAGTTCTTC	CASSPLAGAYNEQFF
TRBV6-5	once	TRBJ2-5	TRBD2	TGTGCCAGCAGTTACTGGGGGACTAGCGGTGGGGAGACCCAGTACTTC	CASSYWGTSGGETQYF
TRBV5-4	-	TRBJ2-7	TRBD2	TGTGCCAGCAGCCTCGGACTAGCGGGGGGAGCCTACGAGCAGTACTTC	CASSLGLAGGAYEQYF
TRBV30	-	TRBJ2-5	-	TGTGCCTGGACCTCTGTGGAGACCCAGTACTTC	CAWTSVETQYF
TRBV15	-	TRBJ2-5	-	TGTGCCACCAGCAGAGAGGGGGCCTTAGAGACCCAGTACTTC	CATSREGALETQYF
TRBV29-1	-	TRBJ1-1	TRBD1	TGCAGCGTCCAAAGGCCGGGACAGGGTTTTAGGAACACTGAAGCTTTCTTT	CSVQRPGQGFRNTEAFF
TRBV19	-	TRBJ1-1	TRBD1	TGTGCCAGTAGTTACAGGGGCCTAAACACTGAAGCTTTCTTT	CASSYRGLNTEAFF
TRBV20-1	-	TRBJ1-1	-	TGCAGTGCTAGACTAGCTAACGAAGCTTTCTTT	CSARLANEAFF
TRBV27	-	TRBJ1-1	-	TGTGCCAGCAGTTTACAGGGGTTCACTGAAGCTTTCTTT	CASSLQGFTEAFF
TRBV6-5	-	TRBJ1-1	-	TGTGCCAGCAGGGCAGCGCGAAACACTGAAGCTTTCTTT	CASRAARNTEAFF
TRBV28	-	TRBJ1-3	TRBD1	TGTGCCAGCAGACCAGGGGGCCGGTTAAACACCATATATTTT	CASRPGGRLNTIYF